Listed below are T cell receptor beta chains from one sample, sequenced in a study of blood T cell repertoires in COVID-19. TCRdb's table, derived via immunoSEQ multiplex PCR, lists solely in-frame clones and lacks some. This sample has some 150,000 clones, with 79% found just once. Sequencing input: peripheral blood. These receptor sequences come from an older woman with COVID-19, enrolled during active disease. The CDR3 runs from the conserved cysteine through the conserved F or W. The D gene is left open where the match is weak. The size field is filled for only some rows; it gives once, few, many or a size class.

D,size,V,J,CDR3,DNA
TRBD2,once,TRBV18,TRBJ2-3,CASSISSGGGDTQYF,TGTGCCAGCTCAATCTCTAGCGGGGGTGGAGATACGCAGTATTTT
.,.,TRBV5-4,TRBJ1-3,CASSLDGVLGNTIYF,TGTGCCAGCAGCTTGGACGGGGTTCTTGGAAACACCATATATTTT
.,.,TRBV7-2,TRBJ2-1,CASSGWAFTTYNEQFF,TGTGCCAGCAGCGGGTGGGCCTTCACGACCTACAATGAGCAGTTCTTC
.,.,TRBV6-1,TRBJ2-3,CASSEAHRADTQYF,TGTGCCAGCAGTGAAGCCCACAGGGCAGATACGCAGTATTTT
.,.,TRBV3-1/TRBV3-2,TRBJ1-2,CASSHRRGLLYGYTF,TGTGCCAGCAGCCACCGCAGGGGCCTCCTCTATGGCTACACCTTC
.,.,TRBV6-5,TRBJ1-5,CASSYSGRGQPQHF,TGTGCCAGCAGTTACTCAGGTCGGGGGCAGCCCCAGCATTTT
TRBD1,.,TRBV7-9,TRBJ2-1,CASSFTGGPYNEQFF,TGTGCCAGCAGCTTTACAGGGGGCCCGTACAATGAGCAGTTCTTC
.,.,TRBV28,TRBJ2-5,CASRPSAGAGQKTQYF,TGTGCCAGCAGACCATCCGCCGGGGCGGGGCAGAAGACCCAGTACTTC
.,.,TRBV30,TRBJ2-3,CAWRAGGFTDTQYF,TGTGCCTGGAGAGCAGGGGGGTTCACAGATACGCAGTATTTT
.,.,TRBV7-2,TRBJ2-1,CASSLDRAGYNEQFF,TGTGCCAGCAGCTTAGATCGTGCCGGGTACAATGAGCAGTTCTTC
TRBD1,.,TRBV6-5,TRBJ1-1,CASKSQGLGFAFF,TGTGCCAGCAAATCACAGGGGCTGGGGTTTGCTTTCTTT